These 18 T cell receptor beta chains were all obtained from the same sample, sequenced in a study of human T cells and chemical hapten exposure. TCRdb processed the RACE reads anew with MiXCR; each CDR3 protein has one entry. The sample includes 96,000 or so distinct CDR3 sequences, around 9.3% seen only once; the top ten take just over 2%. As for time point: patch test 2, 6 weeks after DPC sensitization. Treatment: therapeutic diphenylcyclopropenone sensitization with weekly scalp DPC. The source was whole blood, collected in connection with sensitization to the hapten diphenylcyclopropenone (DPC). Every receptor here comes from a woman between 40 and 50 years old with alopecia areata. Some clones in this sample may be carry-over from other donors' samples.

This clonotype showed up many times. The rearrangement joins TRBV5-4 to TRBJ2-4; 7 positions agree with TRBD2. This CDR3 has 15 residues. The trim removed 0 bases at V and 9 bases at J, leaving 9 bases unmatched. Per the germline V gene, CDR1 is SGHNT and CDR2 is YYREEE (reference sequence). CDR3 residues: CASSLDQAGWGIQYF. DNA for the CDR3: TGTGCCAGCAGCTTGGATCAAGCGGGATGGGGCATTCAGTACTTC.

This clonotype was found a few times. This rearrangement joins TRBV5-1 to TRBJ1-2; possible D gene TRBD1, 6 bases. Per the germline V gene, CDR1 is SGHRS and CDR2 is YFSETQ. CDR3 size: 14 residues. The V and J ends lost 4 bases and 3 bases respectively, with 13 bases between them. The CDR3: CASSPADSDYGYTF. Written as DNA, the CDR3 is TGCGCCAGCAGCCCAGCGGACAGCGACTATGGCTACACCTTC.

This clonotype showed up just a few times. The V and J genes are TRBV21-1 and TRBJ1-3. TRBV21-1 is shown as a pseudogene. CDR3 length equals 16 residues. The CDR3 here is CASSKSLGLAGNTIYF. CDR3 sequence (DNA): TGTGCCAGCAGCAAATCTCTAGGGTTAGCCGGAAACACCATATATTTT.

At least ten counts were recorded for this clonotype. The rearrangement uses TRBV5-5 and TRBJ2-7, with TRBD2 matching over 13 bases. Germline trimming cut 6 bases from V and 3 bases from J; bases unmatched to any gene: 15. The germline gives CDR1 SGHKS, CDR2 YYEKEE (reference sequence). This CDR3 has 18 residues. The CDR3 is CASTRDGIGLAGDYEQYF. Written as DNA, the CDR3 is TGTGCCAGCACCAGGGACGGCATAGGACTAGCGGGAGACTACGAGCAGTACTTC.

This clonotype was seen a few times. This chain uses TRBV11-3 with TRBJ2-1; no definite D call. This CDR3 has 14 residues. The V and J ends lost 5 bases and 2 bases respectively, with 10 bases between them. Germline lookup yields CDR1 SGHNT and CDR2 YENEEA. This chain's CDR3 is CASSTTTTYNEQFF. In DNA, the CDR3 is TGTGCCAGCAGCACAACGACGACCTACAATGAGCAGTTCTTC.

This clonotype was detected a few times. This sequence joins TRBV30 and TRBJ1-5; no definite D call. From germline, CDR1 is GTSNPN and CDR2 SVGIG (reference sequence). This CDR3 spans 13 amino acids. V dropped 4 bases and J dropped 7 bases, with 14 bases sitting between them. Written as DNA, the CDR3 is TGTGCCTGGAATGCGGGGTTCGGCCAGCCCCAGCATTTT. Amino acid sequence: CAWNAGFGQPQHF. The full variable domain, in which reference TRBV30 and TRBJ1-5 provide the parts outside the CDR3, is SQTIHQWPATLVQPVGSPLSLECTVEGTSNPNLYWYRQAAGRGLQLLFYSVGIGQISSEVPQNLSASRPQDRQFILSSKKLLLSDSGFYLCAWNAGFGQPQHFGDGTRLSIL.

The J gene is TRBJ2-5, the V gene TRBV5-1; TRBD1 matches 8 bases. The CDR3 is 15 residues long. V lost 4 bases and J lost 0; bases outside the gene matches: 5. Germline V gene sequence: CDR1 SGHRS, CDR2 YFSETQ. CDR3 region: CASSPDRAYQETQYF. CDR3 nucleotides: TGCGCCAGCAGCCCGGACAGGGCGTACCAAGAGACCCAGTACTTC. The variable domain in full, with the rest retrieved from reference TRBV5-1 and TRBJ2-5, is KAGVTQTPRYLIKTRGQQVTLSCSPISGHRSVSWYQQTPGQGLQFLFEYFSETQRNKGNFPGRFSGRQFSNSRSEMNVSTLELGDSALYLCASSPDRAYQETQYFGPGTRLLVL.

This clonotype has at least ten counts. The J gene is TRBJ2-3, the V gene TRBV30; tentatively, D is TRBD1 (7 bases). CDR3 length: 13 residues. Between the trimmed V and J ends, which lost 6 bases and 1 base, there was a span of 11 bases. The germline V gene encodes CDR1 GTSNPN and CDR2 SVGIG (reference sequence). As DNA, the CDR3 is TGTGCCTGTGCCAGGGGGGGCACAGATACGCAGTATTTT. Translation: CACARGGTDTQYF.

This clonotype has a count of ten or more. The chain recombines TRBV12-3 or TRBV12-4 with TRBJ2-2; 7 bases map to TRBD2. The CDR3 is 14 amino acids. V was pared by 7 bases and J by 7 bases, with 9 bases of the junction left unmatched. The CDR3 reads CASTRGLEGGELFF. As DNA, the CDR3 is TGTGCCAGCACCCGAGGACTAGAGGGCGGGGAGCTGTTTTTT.

In its sample, this clonotype was seen many times. The rearrangement links TRBV5-4 to TRBJ2-2; tentative D call: TRBD2 (5 bases). CDR1 SGHNT and CDR2 YYREEE come from the germline V gene (reference sequence). The length of the CDR3 is 13 residues. Between the trimmed V and J ends, which lost 4 bases and 7 bases, there was a span of 11 bases. The CDR3, as DNA: TGTGCCAGCAGCATGGACTGGAGCGGGGAGCTGTTTTTT. Protein product: CASSMDWSGELFF. The full variable domain, its missing parts supplied by reference TRBV5-4 and TRBJ2-2, is ETGVTQSPTHLIKTRGQQVTLRCSSQSGHNTVSWYQQALGQGPQFIFQYYREEENGRGNFPPRFSGLQFPNYSSELNVNALELDDSALYLCASSMDWSGELFFGEGSRLTVL.

This clonotype was found a few times. The chain uses TRBV4-1 and TRBJ2-5; 9 positions match TRBD2. Germline values: CDR1 MGHRA, CDR2 YSYEKL. The V and J ends lost 2 bases and 4 bases, in that order; junction bases with no gene match: 5. The CDR3 runs to 15 residues. The CDR3 nucleotides are TGCGCCAGCAGCCAACAACTAGCGGGTAGAGAGACCCAGTACTTC. This encodes CASSQQLAGRETQYF.

This clonotype was recorded many times. The V call is TRBV20-1, the J call TRBJ2-3; 10 positions match TRBD2. The CDR3 extends over 17 amino acids. V shed 3 bases, J shed 5 bases, and the junction held 14 bases outside the gene matches. The germline gives CDR1 DFQATT, CDR2 SNEGSKA (reference sequence). CDR3 sequence (DNA): TGCAGTGCTAGGGAAGGAGCGGGAGGGCCCGGGGTAGATACGCAGTATTTT. Its translation is CSAREGAGGPGVDTQYF.

This clonotype was seen many times. The genes are TRBV29-1 and TRBJ2-1; D unclear. The CDR3 contains 10 residues. V was clipped by 3 bases and J by 12 bases, with 9 bases between them. Germline V gene lookup returns CDR1 SQVTM and CDR2 ANQGSEA. The chain's CDR3 is CSVEWRGQFF. The CDR3 nucleotides read TGCAGCGTTGAGTGGAGAGGGCAGTTCTTC.

This clonotype was seen a handful of times. The V and J genes are TRBV6-5 and TRBJ2-4, with D unresolved. The V gene's germline CDR1 is MNHEY and CDR2 SVGAGI. CDR3 length: 12 residues. V was cut by 6 bases and J by 3 bases, with 6 bases left in between. The CDR3 reads CASSRDKNIQYF. CDR3 DNA sequence: TGTGCCAGCAGCCGTGACAAAAACATTCAGTACTTC.

The V call is TRBV6-1, the J call TRBJ1-3, with TRBD1 matching over 7 bases. The CDR3 extends over 15 amino acids. The V gene end was trimmed by 5 bases and the J gene end by 0 bases; junction bases not matched to a gene: 4. The V gene's germline CDR1 is MNHNS and CDR2 SASEGT. The CDR3 nucleotides read TGTGCCAGCAGTTCCGGGACAGCCTCTGGAAACACCATATATTTT. This encodes CASSSGTASGNTIYF.

This clonotype has more than one count but fewer than ten. This sequence joins TRBV28 and TRBJ2-7; no definite D call. The CDR3 sequence is 11 residues long. With 5 bases removed from V and 6 bases from J, the gap between germline ends came to 8 bases. Per the germline V gene, CDR1 is MDHEN and CDR2 is SYDVKM. CDR3 DNA: TGTGCCAGCAGTGCCCCCCGCGAGCAGTACTTC. Protein sequence: CASSAPREQYF.

A few counts support this clonotype. The chain carries TRBV19 and TRBJ2-7, with D uncertain. This CDR3 region has 13 residues. Germline CDR1 and CDR2: LNHDA and SQIVND (reference sequence). V dropped 5 bases and J dropped 9 bases, with 17 bases sitting between them. CDR3 in amino acids: CASSPSSPPPQYF. The CDR3 coding sequence is TGTGCCAGTAGTCCCTCAAGTCCTCCGCCGCAGTACTTC.

This clonotype was observed a few times. The chain is built from TRBV18 and TRBJ2-3, with 7 bases fitting TRBD1. From germline, CDR1 is KGHSH and CDR2 LQKENI. V was clipped by 5 bases and J by 1 base; unmatched bases: 9. The CDR3 is 16 residues long. CDR3 in amino acids: CASSSQGGAGTDTQYF. CDR3 DNA: TGTGCCAGCTCATCCCAAGGGGGCGCGGGCACAGATACGCAGTATTTT.